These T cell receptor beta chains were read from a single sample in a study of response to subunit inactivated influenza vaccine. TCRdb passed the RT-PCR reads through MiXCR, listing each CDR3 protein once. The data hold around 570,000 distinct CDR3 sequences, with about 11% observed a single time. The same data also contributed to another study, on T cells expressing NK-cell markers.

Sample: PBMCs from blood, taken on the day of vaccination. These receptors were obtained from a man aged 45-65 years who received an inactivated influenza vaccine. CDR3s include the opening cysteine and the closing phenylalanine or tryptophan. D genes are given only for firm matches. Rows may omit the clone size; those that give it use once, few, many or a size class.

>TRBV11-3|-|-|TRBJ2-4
CAKTPSGPSIQYF
TGTGCCAAAACACCCTCCGGTCCCAGCATTCAGTACTTC
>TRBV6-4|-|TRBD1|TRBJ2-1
CASKKGQASNEQFF
TGTGCCAGCAAGAAGGGACAGGCTAGCAATGAGCAGTTCTTC
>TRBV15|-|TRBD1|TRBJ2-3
CATSRQQGDLTDTQYF
TGTGCCACCAGCAGACAACAGGGGGATCTCACAGATACGCAGTATTTT
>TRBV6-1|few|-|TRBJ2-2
CASSSGLLNTGELFF
TGTGCCAGCAGCTCGGGGTTGCTGAACACCGGGGAGCTGTTTTTT
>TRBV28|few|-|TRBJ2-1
CASSLTPLGEQFF
TGTGCCAGCAGTTTAACCCCCTTAGGTGAGCAGTTCTTC
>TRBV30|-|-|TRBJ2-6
CAWSVGGMLISGANVLTF
TGTGCCTGGAGTGTAGGGGGAATGTTGATCTCTGGGGCCAACGTCCTGACTTTC
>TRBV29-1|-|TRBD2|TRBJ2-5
CSGRASGITETQYF
TGCAGCGGGAGAGCTAGCGGGATAACGGAGACCCAGTACTTC
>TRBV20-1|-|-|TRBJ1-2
CSATLALTTEDGYTF
TGCAGTGCCACTTTGGCCCTAACGACAGAAGATGGCTACACCTTC
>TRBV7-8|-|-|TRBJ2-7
CASSFFRFTYEQYF
TGTGCCAGCAGCTTTTTCAGATTCACCTACGAGCAGTACTTC
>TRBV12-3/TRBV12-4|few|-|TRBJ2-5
CASSLALHRGETQYF
TGTGCCAGCAGTTTAGCGCTGCACCGGGGGGAGACCCAGTACTTC
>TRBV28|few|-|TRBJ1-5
CASSDGQRNQPQHF
TGTGCCAGCAGTGACGGACAGAGAAATCAGCCCCAGCATTTT
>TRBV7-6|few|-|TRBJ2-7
CASSLGLQGREQYF
TGTGCCAGCAGCTTAGGACTACAGGGGAGGGAGCAGTACTTC
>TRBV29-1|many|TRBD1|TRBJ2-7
CSVEDRGRGRDEQYF
TGCAGCGTTGAAGATCGTGGTAGGGGGCGCGACGAGCAGTACTTC
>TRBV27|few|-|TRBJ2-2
CASSLWGETGELFF
TGTGCCAGCAGTTTATGGGGGGAAACCGGGGAGCTGTTTTTT
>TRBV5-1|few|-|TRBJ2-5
CASSNQGSETQYF
TGCGCCAGCAGCAATCAGGGTTCGGAGACCCAGTACTTC
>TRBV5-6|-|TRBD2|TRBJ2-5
CASSLVASGLQETQYF
TGTGCCAGCAGCTTGGTGGCTAGCGGGCTTCAAGAGACCCAGTACTTC
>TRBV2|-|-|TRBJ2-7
CASSDARGAYEQYF
TGTGCCAGCAGTGACGCCAGGGGGGCCTACGAGCAGTACTTC
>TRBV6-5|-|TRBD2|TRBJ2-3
CASSYAIAGHLDTQYF
TGTGCCAGCAGTTACGCAATAGCGGGGCACTTAGATACGCAGTATTTT
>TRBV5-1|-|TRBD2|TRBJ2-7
CASSLVSGLAASYEQYF
TGCGCCAGCAGCTTGGTCTCGGGACTAGCGGCATCCTACGAGCAGTACTTC
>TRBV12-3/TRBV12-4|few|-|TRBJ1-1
CASSSDTLNTEAFF
TGTGCCAGCAGCTCGGACACCCTGAACACTGAAGCTTTCTTT
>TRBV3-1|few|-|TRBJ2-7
CASSQRGLYEQYF
TGTGCCAGCAGCCAGCGGGGGCTATACGAGCAGTACTTC
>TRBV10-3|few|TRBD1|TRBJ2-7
CAIGLRQGIEQYF
TGTGCCATCGGATTGAGACAGGGAATCGAGCAGTACTTC
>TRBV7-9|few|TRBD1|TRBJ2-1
CASTAGQGAANEQFF
TGTGCCAGCACCGCCGGACAGGGGGCGGCTAATGAGCAGTTCTTC